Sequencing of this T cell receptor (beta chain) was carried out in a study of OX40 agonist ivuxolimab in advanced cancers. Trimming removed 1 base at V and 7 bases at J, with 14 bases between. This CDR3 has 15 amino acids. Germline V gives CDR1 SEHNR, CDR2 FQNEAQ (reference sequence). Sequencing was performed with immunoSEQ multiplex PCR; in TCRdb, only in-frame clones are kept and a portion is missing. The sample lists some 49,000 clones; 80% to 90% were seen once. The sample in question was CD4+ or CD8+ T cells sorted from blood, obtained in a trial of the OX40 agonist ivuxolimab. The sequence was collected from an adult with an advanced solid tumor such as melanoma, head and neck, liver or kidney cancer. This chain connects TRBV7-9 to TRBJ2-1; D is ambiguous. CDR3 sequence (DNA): TGTGCCAGCAGCTTAGATGGTGGTAGCAGGAATGAGCAGTTCTTC. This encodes CASSLDGGSRNEQFF.